This T cell receptor (beta chain) was retrieved from a study of T cell repertoires in cytomegalovirus infection. The overall study: Peptides in the study included HLA-C-restricted and HLA-B-restricted CMV epitopes. Matching HLA type and CMV infection were both indicated by public TCR beta signatures. General observations from the study: What dominated the ex vivo response were HLA-C-restricted CMV-specific TCR beta clonotypes. Cumulative frequency of public TCR beta families picked out carriers of CMV plus the relevant HLA.

This clonotype was recorded only once. Its antigen is unidentified. Trimming cost V 4 bases and J 3 bases, with 13 bases left between them. This CDR3 is built from 14 residues. Germline V lookup: CDR1 SGHRS, CDR2 YFSETQ. From the reads, TCRdb called clonotypes with MiXCR, one entry per CDR3 protein. The sample contains around 570,000 distinct CDR3 sequences, almost 40% of which appear only once. The chain combines TRBV5-1 with TRBJ1-2; TRBD1 is a possible D gene (5 bases). This receptor was obtained from a human donor in good health (CMV status not recorded). Some clones in this sample may be carry-over from other donors' samples. Specimen: cultured PBMCs, collected from culture after CMV antigen stimulation. The CDR3 spells CASSASRGDYGYTF. The CDR3 DNA follows: TGCGCCAGCAGCGCTAGTAGGGGCGACTATGGCTACACCTTC.